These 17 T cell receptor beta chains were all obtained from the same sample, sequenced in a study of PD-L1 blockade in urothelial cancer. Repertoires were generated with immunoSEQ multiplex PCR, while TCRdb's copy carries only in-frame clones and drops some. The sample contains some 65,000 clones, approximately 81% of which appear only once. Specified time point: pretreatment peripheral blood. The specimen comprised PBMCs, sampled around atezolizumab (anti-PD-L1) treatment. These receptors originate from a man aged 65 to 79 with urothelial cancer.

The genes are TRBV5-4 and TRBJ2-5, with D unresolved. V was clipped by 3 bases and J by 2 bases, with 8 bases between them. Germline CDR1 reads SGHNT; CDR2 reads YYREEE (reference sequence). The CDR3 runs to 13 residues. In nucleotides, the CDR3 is TGTGCCAGCAGCTCAGAGGTTCAAGAGACCCAGTACTTC. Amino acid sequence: CASSSEVQETQYF.

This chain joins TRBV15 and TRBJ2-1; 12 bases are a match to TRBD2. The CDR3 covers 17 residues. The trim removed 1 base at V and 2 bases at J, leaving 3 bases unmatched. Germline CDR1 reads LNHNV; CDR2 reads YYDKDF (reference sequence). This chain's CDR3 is CATSRGTSGITYNEQFF. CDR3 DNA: TGTGCCACCAGCAGAGGGACTAGCGGGATCACCTACAATGAGCAGTTCTTC.

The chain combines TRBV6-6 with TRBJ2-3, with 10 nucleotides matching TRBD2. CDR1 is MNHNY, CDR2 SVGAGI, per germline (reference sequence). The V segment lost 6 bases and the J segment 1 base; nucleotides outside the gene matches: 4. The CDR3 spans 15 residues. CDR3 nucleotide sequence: TGTGCCAGCAGCTACGGGACTAGCGGCACAGATACGCAGTATTTT. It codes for CASSYGTSGTDTQYF.

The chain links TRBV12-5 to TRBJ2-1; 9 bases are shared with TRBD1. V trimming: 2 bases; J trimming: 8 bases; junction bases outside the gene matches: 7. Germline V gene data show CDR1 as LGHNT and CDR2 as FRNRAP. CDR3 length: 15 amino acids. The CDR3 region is CASGLPTGGRDEQFF. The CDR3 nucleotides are TGTGCTAGTGGTTTGCCGACAGGGGGTCGCGATGAGCAGTTCTTC.

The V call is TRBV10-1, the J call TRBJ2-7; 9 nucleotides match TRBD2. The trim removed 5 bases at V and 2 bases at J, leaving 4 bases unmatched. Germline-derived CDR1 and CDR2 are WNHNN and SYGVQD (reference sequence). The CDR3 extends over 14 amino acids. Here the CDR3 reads CASSISGRAYEQYF. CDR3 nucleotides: TGCGCCAGCAGTATTAGCGGGAGAGCCTACGAGCAGTACTTC.

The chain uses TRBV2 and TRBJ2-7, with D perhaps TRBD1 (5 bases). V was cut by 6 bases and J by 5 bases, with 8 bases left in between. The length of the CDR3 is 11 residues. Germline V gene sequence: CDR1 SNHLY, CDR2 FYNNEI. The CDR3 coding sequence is TGTGCCAGCAGCAGGGAACACGAGCAGTACTTC. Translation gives CASSREHEQYF.

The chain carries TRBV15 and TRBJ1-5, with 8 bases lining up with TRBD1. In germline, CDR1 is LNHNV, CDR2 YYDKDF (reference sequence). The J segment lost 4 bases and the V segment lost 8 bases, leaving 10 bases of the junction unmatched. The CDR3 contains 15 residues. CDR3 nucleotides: TGTGCCACCTCGTCGGCAGGGGGCGAAAATCAGCCCCAGCATTTT. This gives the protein CATSSAGGENQPQHF.

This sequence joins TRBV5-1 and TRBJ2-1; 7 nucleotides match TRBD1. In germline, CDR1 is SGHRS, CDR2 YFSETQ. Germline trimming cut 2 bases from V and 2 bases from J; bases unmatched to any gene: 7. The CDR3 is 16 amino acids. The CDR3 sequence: CASSLEPGQTYNEQFF. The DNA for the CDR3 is TGCGCCAGCAGCTTAGAACCGGGACAGACCTACAATGAGCAGTTCTTC.

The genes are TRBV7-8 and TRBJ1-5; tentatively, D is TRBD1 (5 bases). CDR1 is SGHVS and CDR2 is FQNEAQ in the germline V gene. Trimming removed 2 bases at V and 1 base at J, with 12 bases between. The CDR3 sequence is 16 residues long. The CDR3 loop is CASSLTRTLSNQPQHF. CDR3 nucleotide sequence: TGTGCCAGCAGCTTAACCCGGACACTGAGCAATCAGCCCCAGCATTTT.

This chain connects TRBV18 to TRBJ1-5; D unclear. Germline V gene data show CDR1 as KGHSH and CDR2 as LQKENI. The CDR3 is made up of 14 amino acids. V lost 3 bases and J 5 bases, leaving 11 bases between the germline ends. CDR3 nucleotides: TGTGCCAGCTCACCGGCCCCGGGTGATCAGCCCCAGCATTTT. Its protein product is CASSPAPGDQPQHF.

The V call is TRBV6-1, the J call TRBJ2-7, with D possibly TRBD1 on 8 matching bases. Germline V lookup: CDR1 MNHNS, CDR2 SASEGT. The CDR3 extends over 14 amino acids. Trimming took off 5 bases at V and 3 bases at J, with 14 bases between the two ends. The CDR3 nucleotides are TGTGCCAGCAGTAACACAGGGGGGGGCTACGAGCAGTACTTC. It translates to CASSNTGGGYEQYF.

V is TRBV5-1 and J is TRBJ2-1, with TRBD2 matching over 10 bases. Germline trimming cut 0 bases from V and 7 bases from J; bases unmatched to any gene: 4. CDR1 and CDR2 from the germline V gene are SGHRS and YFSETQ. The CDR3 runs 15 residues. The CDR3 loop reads CASSLESSGRNEQFF. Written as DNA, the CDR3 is TGCGCCAGCAGCTTGGAATCTAGCGGGAGAAATGAGCAGTTCTTC.

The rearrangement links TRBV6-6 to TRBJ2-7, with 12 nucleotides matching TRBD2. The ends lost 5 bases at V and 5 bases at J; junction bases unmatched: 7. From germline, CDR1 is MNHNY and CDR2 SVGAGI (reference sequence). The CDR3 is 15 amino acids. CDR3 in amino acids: CASSRLAGAGDEQYF. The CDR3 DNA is TGTGCCAGCAGTCGACTAGCGGGAGCAGGAGACGAGCAGTACTTC.

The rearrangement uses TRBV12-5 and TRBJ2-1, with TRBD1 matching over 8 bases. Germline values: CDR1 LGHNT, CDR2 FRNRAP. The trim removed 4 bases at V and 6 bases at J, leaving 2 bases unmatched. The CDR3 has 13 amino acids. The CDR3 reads CASGWTGLNEQFF. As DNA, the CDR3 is TGTGCTAGTGGTTGGACAGGGCTCAATGAGCAGTTCTTC.

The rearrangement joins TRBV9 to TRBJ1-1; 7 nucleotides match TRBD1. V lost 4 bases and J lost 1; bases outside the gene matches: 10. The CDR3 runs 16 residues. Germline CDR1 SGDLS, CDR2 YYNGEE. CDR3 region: CASSPAEAGGNTEAFF. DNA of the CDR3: TGTGCCAGCAGCCCGGCGGAGGCAGGGGGGAACACTGAAGCTTTCTTT.

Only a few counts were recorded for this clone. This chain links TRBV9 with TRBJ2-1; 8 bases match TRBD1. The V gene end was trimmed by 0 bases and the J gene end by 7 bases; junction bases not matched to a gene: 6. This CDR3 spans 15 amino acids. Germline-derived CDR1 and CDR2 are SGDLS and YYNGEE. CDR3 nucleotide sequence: TGTGCCAGCAGCGTAGACAGGGGGTTCTGGAATGAGCAGTTCTTC. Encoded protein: CASSVDRGFWNEQFF.

The CDR3 loop reads CAIRGGQGETQYF. CDR3 DNA sequence: TGTGCCATCCGAGGGGGACAGGGAGAGACCCAGTACTTC. The chain is built from TRBV10-3 and TRBJ2-5; 9 bases are shared with TRBD1. Looked up from germline, CDR1 is ENHRY and CDR2 is SYGVKD. Losses at the gene ends were 8 bases for V and 4 bases for J; bases not matched to a gene: 5. The CDR3 covers 13 residues.